These T cell receptor beta chains were read from a single sample in a study of OX40 agonist ivuxolimab in advanced cancers. The repertoire was sequenced with immunoSEQ multiplex PCR; TCRdb's copy has only in-frame clones and lacks some. Seen here are tens of thousands of clones, roughly 90% observed once, and the top ten hold around 0.19%. The sequencing used CD4+ or CD8+ T cells sorted from blood, collected in a trial of the OX40 agonist ivuxolimab. The receptor source for this set is an adult with an advanced solid tumor such as melanoma, head and neck, liver or kidney cancer. The CDR3 runs from the conserved cysteine through the conserved F or W. A D gene is named only where the DNA matches it firmly. The size of a clone is reported for some rows only, either as once, few or many, or as a class for expanded clones.

J gene	clone size	V gene	D gene	CDR3 protein	CDR3 DNA
TRBJ1-5	-	TRBV5-6	-	CASSFGADNQPQHF	TGTGCCAGCAGCTTTGGGGCAGACAATCAGCCCCAGCATTTT
TRBJ2-1	-	TRBV2	TRBD1	CANTRDRGLIDEQFF	TGTGCCAACACGAGGGACAGGGGGCTAATCGATGAGCAGTTCTTC
TRBJ2-1	-	TRBV27	-	CASSSSGLDTYNEQFF	TGTGCCAGCAGTTCCTCAGGATTAGATACCTACAATGAGCAGTTCTTC
TRBJ2-5	-	TRBV19	-	CASSRGLTNRETQYF	TGTGCCAGTAGCCGTGGACTAACAAACCGGGAGACCCAGTACTTC
TRBJ1-5	once	TRBV6-1	-	CASSELQLYQPQHF	TGTGCCAGCAGTGAGCTGCAGTTGTATCAGCCCCAGCATTTT
TRBJ1-3	-	TRBV6-1	-	CASRQISGNTIYF	TGTGCCAGCAGACAGATCTCTGGAAACACCATATATTTT
TRBJ2-1	-	TRBV19	-	CASSPRGQGGYNEQFF	TGTGCCAGTAGTCCCCGTGGTCAGGGGGGCTACAATGAGCAGTTCTTC
TRBJ2-1	-	TRBV7-3	-	CASSQYPRTFGNEQFF	TGTGCCAGCAGCCAATATCCTAGGACCTTTGGTAATGAGCAGTTCTTC
TRBJ2-5	-	TRBV30	TRBD1	CAWKVQGPGETQYF	TGTGCCTGGAAAGTACAGGGGCCTGGAGAGACCCAGTACTTC
TRBJ2-2	-	TRBV19	TRBD1	CASSIDRDRGSGELFF	TGTGCCAGTAGTATAGATCGGGACAGGGGATCCGGGGAGCTGTTTTTT
TRBJ2-7	-	TRBV28	-	CASSYGLKSSYEQYF	TGTGCCAGCAGCTACGGGCTAAAGAGCTCCTACGAGCAGTACTTC
TRBJ2-7	-	TRBV27	-	CASNSLSPQSFYEQYF	TGTGCCAGCAATAGCCTCTCGCCTCAAAGTTTCTACGAGCAGTACTTC
TRBJ2-6	-	TRBV5-1	-	CASSLDGSANVLTF	TGCGCCAGCAGCTTGGACGGGTCGGCCAACGTCCTGACTTTC
TRBJ1-5	-	TRBV7-6	TRBD1	CASRTGTGEQPQHF	TGTGCCAGCAGAACCGGGACAGGTGAACAGCCCCAGCATTTT
TRBJ1-4	-	TRBV2	TRBD1	CASTGQGAANEKLFF	TGTGCCAGCACCGGACAGGGGGCGGCGAATGAAAAACTGTTTTTT
TRBJ2-3	-	TRBV5-4	TRBD2	CASSRTSGSTDTQYF	TGTGCCAGCAGCAGGACTAGCGGGTCCACAGATACGCAGTATTTT
TRBJ1-1	-	TRBV5-1	TRBD1	CASRVGWTGGNTEAFF	TGCGCCAGCAGAGTGGGCTGGACAGGGGGCAACACTGAAGCTTTCTTT
TRBJ2-2	-	TRBV16	TRBD2	CASSPSGSTGELFF	TGTGCCAGCAGCCCTAGCGGAAGCACCGGGGAGCTGTTTTTT
TRBJ1-5	-	TRBV9	-	CASSVDGVGNQPQHF	TGTGCCAGCAGCGTAGACGGGGTAGGCAATCAGCCCCAGCATTTT
TRBJ2-7	-	TRBV18	TRBD1	CASSPILFGPGQGRYEQYF	TGTGCCAGCTCACCAATCCTCTTTGGTCCGGGACAGGGGAGGTACGAGCAGTACTTC
TRBJ2-3	-	TRBV28	-	CASRNPGTGTTDTQYF	TGTGCCAGCAGGAACCCCGGGACTGGAACCACAGATACGCAGTATTTT
TRBJ2-5	-	TRBV28	-	CASSSTRGETQYF	TGTGCCAGCAGCTCGACTAGGGGTGAGACCCAGTACTTC
TRBJ2-7	-	TRBV27	-	CASSLTGISYEQYF	TGTGCCAGCAGTTTAACGGGTATTTCCTACGAGCAGTACTTC
TRBJ1-1	-	TRBV28	-	CASKVNTEAFF	TGTGCCAGCAAGGTGAACACTGAAGCTTTCTTT
TRBJ1-4	-	TRBV14	-	CASSQDLGRTAKGEKLFF	TGTGCCAGCAGCCAAGATTTGGGGAGGACAGCCAAGGGTGAAAAACTGTTTTTT
TRBJ2-7	-	TRBV5-1	TRBD2	CASSLGLAGADEQYF	TGCGCCAGCAGCTTAGGACTAGCGGGAGCGGACGAGCAGTACTTC
TRBJ2-7	-	TRBV11-1	-	CASSFGAYEQYF	TGTGCCAGCAGCTTCGGGGCTTACGAGCAGTACTTC
TRBJ2-5	-	TRBV5-4	-	CASSRVGATQETQYF	TGTGCCAGCAGCCGGGTGGGGGCGACACAAGAGACCCAGTACTTC
TRBJ2-7	-	TRBV7-8	-	CASSFPGNSEQYF	TGTGCCAGCAGCTTCCCGGGTAATAGCGAGCAGTACTTC
TRBJ2-1	-	TRBV29-1	-	CNVEEQKGEASYNEQFF	TGCAACGTTGAAGAGCAGAAGGGGGAGGCCTCCTACAATGAGCAGTTCTTC
TRBJ1-4	-	TRBV19	-	CASRSPGLINEKLFF	TGTGCCAGTAGATCCCCGGGTCTGATTAATGAAAAACTGTTTTTT
TRBJ1-1	once	TRBV29-1	-	CSVGKGLLGEAFF	TGCAGCGTTGGAAAAGGGTTGCTGGGTGAAGCTTTCTTT